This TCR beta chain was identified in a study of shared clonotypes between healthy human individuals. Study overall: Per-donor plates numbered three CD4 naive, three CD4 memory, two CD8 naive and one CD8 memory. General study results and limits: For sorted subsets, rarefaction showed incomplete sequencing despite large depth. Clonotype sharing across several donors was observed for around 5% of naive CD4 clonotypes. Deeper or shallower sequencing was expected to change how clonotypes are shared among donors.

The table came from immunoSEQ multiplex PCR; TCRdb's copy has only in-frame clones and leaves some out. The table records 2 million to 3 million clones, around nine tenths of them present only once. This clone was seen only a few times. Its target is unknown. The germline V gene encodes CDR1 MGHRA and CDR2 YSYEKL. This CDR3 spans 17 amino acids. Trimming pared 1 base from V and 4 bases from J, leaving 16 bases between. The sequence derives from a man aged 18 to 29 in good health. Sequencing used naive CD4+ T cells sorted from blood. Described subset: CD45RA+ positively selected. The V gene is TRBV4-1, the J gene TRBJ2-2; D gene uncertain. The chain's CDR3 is CASSQVDIRPSTGELFF. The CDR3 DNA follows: TGCGCCAGCAGCCAAGTCGACATTAGACCGAGCACCGGGGAGCTGTTTTTT.